The source of this TCR beta chain is a study of beta chain features in type 1 diabetes. Germline CDR1 and CDR2: SGHDT and YYEEEE. Trimming stripped 2 bases from V and 4 bases from J, with 16 bases between. This CDR3 contains 16 residues. Since all of the isolated RNA was reverse transcribed, expressed TCRB transcripts were what got sequenced. The table came from immunoSEQ multiplex PCR; TCRdb's copy has only in-frame clones and leaves some out. This table has under 450,000 clones, approximately 14% appearing once. The receptor was isolated from a man younger than 40 in good health. The chain combines TRBV5-6 with TRBJ1-5; D is unclear. Source material: naive CD4+ T cells from blood. CDR3 DNA: TGTGCCAGCAGCTTAGGGTTGTCGACATTGAATCAGCCCCAGCATTTT. Protein sequence: CASSLGLSTLNQPQHF.